The subject of this entry is one T cell receptor (beta chain). The CDR3 extends over 15 amino acids. Germline CDR1 SGHNT, CDR2 YENEEA. TCRdb processed the 5' RACE reads again and assigns one entry to each CDR3 protein, with no DNA. The listing records some 500,000 distinct CDR3 sequences. These data come from a study of T cells expressing NK-cell markers. The chain links TRBV11-3 to TRBJ2-1; TCRdb names TRBD1, which stays unverified in the absence of DNA. Sequencing was performed on blood T cells: a sorted CD56 or NKG2C T cell subset, CD4+ or CD8+ T cells, or bulk PBMC T cells (not recorded which). This clonotype was sampled from a woman in her forties or fifties in good health. CDR3 amino acids: CASSFGGGNYNEQFF.